A selection of T cell receptor beta chains follows, all from one sample in a study of breast tumors, draining lymph nodes, adjacent tissues. TCRdb re-derived calls from the multiplex PCR reads in MiXCR, one entry per CDR3 protein. Among under 150,000 distinct CDR3 sequences listed, about 22% were seen once. The sequenced sample was axillary lymph node tissue. The receptors were sampled from a female donor with breast cancer. Some clones in this sample may be carry-over from other donors' samples. CDR3s include the opening cysteine and the closing phenylalanine or tryptophan. Fields, in order: clone size, D gene, J gene, V gene, CDR3 DNA, CDR3 protein. D genes are given only for firm matches. Where a row states a size, it is once, few, many or the class of an expanded clone; other rows omit it.

>many|NA|TRBJ2-1|TRBV12-3/TRBV12-4
TGTGCCAGCAGTTTACAGGGTTATGAGCAGTTCTTC
CASSLQGYEQFF
>NA|NA|TRBJ2-1|TRBV28
TGTGCCAGCAGTCCGGGGCACCCCTTTGGTAATGAGCAGTTCTTC
CASSPGHPFGNEQFF
>many|NA|TRBJ2-1|TRBV19
TGTGCCACAAGGGGCGGTGCCGGGACAAGCTCCTACAATGAGCAGTTCTTC
CATRGGAGTSSYNEQFF
>NA|NA|TRBJ1-2|TRBV28
TGTGCCAGCAGTTCGCCGACCGGGACACCAAACTATGGCTACACCTTC
CASSSPTGTPNYGYTF
>many|NA|TRBJ1-6|TRBV19
TGTGCCAGTAGTATACCAGTCGACCATTCACCCCTCCACTTT
CASSIPVDHSPLHF
>many|NA|TRBJ2-3|TRBV4-1
TGCGCCAGCAGCCATATCGCCACAGATACGCAGTATTTT
CASSHIATDTQYF
>many|TRBD2|TRBJ2-1|TRBV7-3
TGTGCCAGCAGCTCGGGGAGCGGGAGGGCTGTTGAGCAGTTCTTC
CASSSGSGRAVEQFF
>many|TRBD1|TRBJ2-7|TRBV5-1
TGCGCCAGCAGCTGGGGGACAGTTTCGACCTACGAGCAGTACTTC
CASSWGTVSTYEQYF
>many|NA|TRBJ2-7|TRBV7-2
TGTGCCAGCAGCTTAGATTTTGGCTCGCAGTACTTC
CASSLDFGSQYF
>many|NA|TRBJ2-3|TRBV6-2/TRBV6-3
TGTGCCAGCAGTGAGCGGGTAGTTACGCAGTATTTT
CASSERVVTQYF
>NA|NA|TRBJ2-2|TRBV5-1
TGCGCCGGCAGCTTGGAGGGGGGGCCCCGCACCGGGGAGCTGTTTTTT
CAGSLEGGPRTGELFF
>many|TRBD2|TRBJ2-2|TRBV7-9
TGTGCCAGCAGCTTCATACTAGCGGGAGGAAGTACGACCGGGGAGCTGTTTTTT
CASSFILAGGSTTGELFF
>NA|NA|TRBJ1-5|TRBV28
TGTGCCAGCACCACGACTGTAGGCCAGCCCCAGCATTTT
CASTTTVGQPQHF
>many|TRBD1|TRBJ1-5|TRBV24-1
TGTGCCACCAACAGACAGGGAGGTGATAGCAATCAGCCCCAGCATTTT
CATNRQGGDSNQPQHF
>many|NA|TRBJ1-2|TRBV28
TGTGCCAGCAGTTTTAGCGGGGTGCGGGGCTACACCTTC
CASSFSGVRGYTF
>few|TRBD2|TRBJ2-2|TRBV10-2
TGCGCCAGCAGGGCTAGCGGGAACACCGGGGAGCTGTTTTTT
CASRASGNTGELFF
>many|NA|TRBJ1-6|TRBV19
TGTGCCAGTAGTAAATCCAGTAGGAATTCACCCCTCCACTTT
CASSKSSRNSPLHF
>many|TRBD2|TRBJ2-3|TRBV9
TGTGCCAGCAGCGTCGGCGGAGCCGGGACTAGCGGGAGGTCTAACGCAGATACGCAGTATTTT
CASSVGGAGTSGRSNADTQYF
>few|TRBD1|TRBJ1-2|TRBV5-4
TGTGCCAGCAGCTTGGGGGACAGGAACTATGGCTACACCTTC
CASSLGDRNYGYTF
>few|NA|TRBJ2-6|TRBV9
TGTGCCAGCAGCTTACGGGACTCTGGGGCCAACGTCCTGACTTTC
CASSLRDSGANVLTF
>few|NA|TRBJ2-3|TRBV28
TGTGCCAGCACCGAAGGGGCAGGGGAGTTCACAGATACGCAGTATTTT
CASTEGAGEFTDTQYF
>many|NA|TRBJ1-2|TRBV19
TGTGCCAGTAGTATCATAGGGGGGAACTATGGCTACACCTTC
CASSIIGGNYGYTF
>few|NA|TRBJ2-1|TRBV19
TGTGCCAGTAGTATAGGGGCGGGGAGCTCCTACAATGAGCAGTTCTTC
CASSIGAGSSYNEQFF
>NA|TRBD2|TRBJ2-1|TRBV20-1
TGCAGTGCAAGGACTAGCGGGAGAACGAATGAGCAGTTCTTC
CSARTSGRTNEQFF
>many|TRBD2|TRBJ2-1|TRBV7-9
TGTGCCAGCAGCTTAGGGGGCCGAGCGGGGGGACAATTTGAGCAGTTCTTC
CASSLGGRAGGQFEQFF
>many|TRBD2|TRBJ2-1|TRBV2
TGTGCCAGCAGCGGTACTAGCGGCCATGAGCAGTTCTTC
CASSGTSGHEQFF
>many|TRBD2|TRBJ2-7|TRBV6-6
TGTGCCAGCAGGGGAACTAGCGGGAGCTCCTACGAGCAGTACTTC
CASRGTSGSSYEQYF
>many|TRBD1|TRBJ2-1|TRBV20-1
TGCAGTGCTAGGTCGAGGACAGGCTCCTACAATGAGCAGTTCTTC
CSARSRTGSYNEQFF
>few|TRBD2|TRBJ2-2|TRBV27
TGTGCCAGCCACGGGATTCTAGCGGGCGGCACCGGGGAGCTGTTTTTT
CASHGILAGGTGELFF